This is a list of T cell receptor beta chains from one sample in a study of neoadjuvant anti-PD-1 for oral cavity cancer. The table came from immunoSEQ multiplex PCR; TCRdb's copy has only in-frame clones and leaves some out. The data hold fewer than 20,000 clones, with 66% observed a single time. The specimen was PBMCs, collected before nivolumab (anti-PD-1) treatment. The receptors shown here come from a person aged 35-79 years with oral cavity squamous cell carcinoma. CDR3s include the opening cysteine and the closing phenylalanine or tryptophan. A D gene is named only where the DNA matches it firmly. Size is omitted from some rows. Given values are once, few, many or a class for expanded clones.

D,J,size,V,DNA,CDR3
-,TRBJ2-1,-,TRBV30,TGTGCCAGGGACAAAGAGTACAATGAGCAGTTCTTC,CARDKEYNEQFF
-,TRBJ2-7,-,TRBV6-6,TGTGCCAGCAGATTCGACGGGGGTCCCTACGAGCAGTACTTC,CASRFDGGPYEQYF
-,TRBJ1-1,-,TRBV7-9,TGTGCCAGCAGCTTAGATAACGGATTCCCTGAAGCTTTCTTT,CASSLDNGFPEAFF
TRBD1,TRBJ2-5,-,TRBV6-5,TGTGCCAGCAGTTATTGGACAGGGAGTCTAGAGACCCAGTACTTC,CASSYWTGSLETQYF
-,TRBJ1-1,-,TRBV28,TGTGCCAGCAGTTTGAACAGGGTTGCTTTCTTT,CASSLNRVAFF
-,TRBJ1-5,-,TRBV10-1,TGCGCCAGCAGTGAGGAGGGGGAACAGCCCCAGCATTTT,CASSEEGEQPQHF
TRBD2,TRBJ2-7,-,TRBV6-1,TGTGCCAGCACCGGGACTAGCGGGTCTGCCTACGAGCAGTACTTC,CASTGTSGSAYEQYF
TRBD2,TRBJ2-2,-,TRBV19,TGTGCCAGTACGAGCGGGATGGTTTCCAACACCGGGGAGCTGTTTTTT,CASTSGMVSNTGELFF
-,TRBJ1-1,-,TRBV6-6,TGTGCCAGCAGTTACCCCGGGAGTGAAGCTTTCTTT,CASSYPGSEAFF
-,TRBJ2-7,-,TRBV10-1,TGCGCCAGCAGTGGCGGGGACGGAAACTCATACGAGCAGTACTTC,CASSGGDGNSYEQYF
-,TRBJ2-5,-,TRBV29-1,TGCAGCGTTGAGAGGGGCACAGCCCAAGAGACCCAGTACTTC,CSVERGTAQETQYF
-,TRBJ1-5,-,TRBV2,TGTGCCAGCAGAGCCTCCGACACAGACAATCAGCCCCAGCATTTT,CASRASDTDNQPQHF
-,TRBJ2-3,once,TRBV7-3,TGTGCCAGCAGCTTCTCGACAGGTAGTTCAGATACGCAGTATTTT,CASSFSTGSSDTQYF
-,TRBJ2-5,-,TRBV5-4,TGTGCCAGCAGCTTTGGGGCAGGCTTAACCGGGACCCAGTACTTC,CASSFGAGLTGTQYF